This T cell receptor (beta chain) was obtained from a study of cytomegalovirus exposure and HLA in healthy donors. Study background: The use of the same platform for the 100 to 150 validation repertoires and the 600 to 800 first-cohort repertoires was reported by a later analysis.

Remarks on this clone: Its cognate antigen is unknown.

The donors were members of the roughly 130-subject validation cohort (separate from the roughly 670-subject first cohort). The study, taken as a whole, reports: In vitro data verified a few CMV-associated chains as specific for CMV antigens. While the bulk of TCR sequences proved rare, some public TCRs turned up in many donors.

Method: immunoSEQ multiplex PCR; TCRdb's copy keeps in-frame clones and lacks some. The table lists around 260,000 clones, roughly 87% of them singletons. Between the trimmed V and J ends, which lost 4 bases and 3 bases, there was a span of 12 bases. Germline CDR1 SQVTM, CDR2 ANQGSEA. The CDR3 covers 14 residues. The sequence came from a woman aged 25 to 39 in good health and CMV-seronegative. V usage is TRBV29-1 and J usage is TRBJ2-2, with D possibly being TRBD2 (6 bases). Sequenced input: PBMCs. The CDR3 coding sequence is TGCAGCGTTGTTTCGGGGGAATACACCGGGGAGCTGTTTTTT. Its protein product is CSVVSGEYTGELFF.